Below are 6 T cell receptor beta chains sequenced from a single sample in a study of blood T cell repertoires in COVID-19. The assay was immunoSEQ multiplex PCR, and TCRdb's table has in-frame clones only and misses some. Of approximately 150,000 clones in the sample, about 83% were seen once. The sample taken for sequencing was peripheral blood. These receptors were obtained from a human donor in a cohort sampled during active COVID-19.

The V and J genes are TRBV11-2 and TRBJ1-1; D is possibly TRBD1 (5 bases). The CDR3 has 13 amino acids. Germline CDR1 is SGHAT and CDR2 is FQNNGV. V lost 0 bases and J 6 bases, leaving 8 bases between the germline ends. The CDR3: CASSLDREAEAFF. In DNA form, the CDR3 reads TGTGCCAGCAGCTTAGACAGGGAAGCTGAAGCTTTCTTT.

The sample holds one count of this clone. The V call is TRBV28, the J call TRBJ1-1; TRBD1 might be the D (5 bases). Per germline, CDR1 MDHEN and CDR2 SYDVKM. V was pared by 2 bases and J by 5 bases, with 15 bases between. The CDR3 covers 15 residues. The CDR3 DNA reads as TGTGCCAGCAGTTTAAGTGGGACTCCCCGAACTGAAGCTTTCTTT. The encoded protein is CASSLSGTPRTEAFF.

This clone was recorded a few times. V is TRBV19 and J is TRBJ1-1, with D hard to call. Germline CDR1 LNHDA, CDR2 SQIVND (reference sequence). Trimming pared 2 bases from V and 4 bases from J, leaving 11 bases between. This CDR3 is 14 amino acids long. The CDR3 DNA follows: TGTGCCAGTAGTATACGGTCCGCCGGCACTGAAGCTTTCTTT. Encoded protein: CASSIRSAGTEAFF. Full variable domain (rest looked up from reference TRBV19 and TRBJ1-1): DGGITQSPKYLFRKEGQNVTLSCEQNLNHDAMYWYRQDPGQGLRLIYYSQIVNDFQKGDIAEGYSVSREKKESFPLTVTSAQKNPTAFYLCASSIRSAGTEAFFGQGTRLTVV.

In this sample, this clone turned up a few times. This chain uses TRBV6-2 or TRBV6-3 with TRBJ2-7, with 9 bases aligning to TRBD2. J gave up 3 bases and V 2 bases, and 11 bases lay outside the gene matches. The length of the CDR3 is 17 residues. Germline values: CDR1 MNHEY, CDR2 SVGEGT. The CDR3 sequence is CASSYPISGGEIYEQYF. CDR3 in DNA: TGTGCCAGCAGTTACCCCATTAGCGGGGGAGAGATCTACGAGCAGTACTTC.

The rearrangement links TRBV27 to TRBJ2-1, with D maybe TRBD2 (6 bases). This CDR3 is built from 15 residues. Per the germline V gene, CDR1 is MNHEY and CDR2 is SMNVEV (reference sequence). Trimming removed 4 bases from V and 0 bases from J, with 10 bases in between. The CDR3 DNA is TGTGCCAGCAGTTCTAGCGCCATCTCCTACAATGAGCAGTTCTTC. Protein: CASSSSAISYNEQFF.

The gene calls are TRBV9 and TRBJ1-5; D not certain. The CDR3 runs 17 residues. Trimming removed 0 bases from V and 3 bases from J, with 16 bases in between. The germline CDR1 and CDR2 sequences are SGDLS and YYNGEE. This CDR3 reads CASSVVVSSPDNQPQHF. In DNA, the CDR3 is TGTGCCAGCAGCGTAGTTGTATCCAGTCCCGACAATCAGCCCCAGCATTTT.